The rows below give T cell receptor beta chains drawn from one sample of a study of CD8 T cells in ankylosing spondylitis. TCRdb reanalysed the 5' RACE reads using MiXCR and keeps one entry per CDR3 protein. The data contain 700,000 to 850,000 distinct CDR3 sequences, around 11% of them singletons. The sequencing input was blood, either unsorted or a sorted T cell fraction (not recorded which). Every receptor here comes from a male donor with ankylosing spondylitis. Each CDR3 is given with its conserved first and last residue. The order of the fields is CDR3 protein, CDR3 DNA, J gene, V gene, clone size, D gene. A D gene is named only where the DNA matches it firmly. A clone size is listed for some rows: how often the clone was seen (once, few, many), or a class if it is expanded.

CSASRHIHEQYF,TGCAGTGCTAGTCGCCACATCCACGAGCAGTACTTC,TRBJ2-7,TRBV20-1,few,.
CASSLQSNSGNKNEQFF,TGTGCCAGCAGCCTCCAAAGTAACAGCGGGAATAAGAATGAGCAGTTCTTC,TRBJ2-1,TRBV11-2,few,TRBD2
CASRTGPETQYF,TGTGCCAGCAGGACAGGCCCAGAGACCCAGTACTTC,TRBJ2-5,TRBV6-5,many,.
CASSLVLAGGAGELFF,TGCGCCAGCAGCTTGGTGCTAGCGGGAGGCGCCGGGGAGCTGTTTTTT,TRBJ2-2,TRBV5-1,.,TRBD2
CASSRDSVLTDTQYF,TGTGCCAGCTCTCGGGACAGCGTTCTTACAGATACGCAGTATTTT,TRBJ2-3,TRBV28,few,TRBD1
CASSFRRENTGELFF,TGTGCCAGCAGCTTTCGACGGGAGAACACCGGGGAGCTGTTTTTT,TRBJ2-2,TRBV7-2,.,.
CAISVPGQHYEQYF,TGTGCCATCAGTGTTCCGGGACAGCACTACGAGCAGTACTTC,TRBJ2-7,TRBV10-3,few,TRBD1
CASSPGLADLADTQYF,TGTGCCAGCAGTCCTGGACTAGCCGATCTTGCAGATACGCAGTATTTT,TRBJ2-3,TRBV12-3/TRBV12-4,few,TRBD2
CASSLSGGLTDEQFF,TGTGCCAGCAGCTTAAGCGGGGGATTAACGGATGAGCAGTTCTTC,TRBJ2-1,TRBV7-3,.,TRBD2
CASSLLRANSGNTIYF,TGTGCCAGCAGCTTGCTAAGGGCCAACTCTGGAAACACCATATATTTT,TRBJ1-3,TRBV7-2,many,.
CASSIAPDRGGYGYTF,TGTGCCAGTAGTATAGCTCCGGACAGGGGAGGCTATGGCTACACCTTC,TRBJ1-2,TRBV19,few,TRBD1
CASRGDRYNEQFF,TGTGCCAGCAGAGGGGACAGGTACAATGAGCAGTTCTTC,TRBJ2-1,TRBV12-3/TRBV12-4,.,TRBD1
CSARRSGTGELFF,TGCAGCGCACGGCGCAGTGGCACCGGGGAGCTGTTTTTT,TRBJ2-2,TRBV29-1,many,.
CASSLGQGDSPLHF,TGCGCCAGCAGCTTGGGACAGGGAGACTCACCCCTCCACTTT,TRBJ1-6,TRBV5-1,many,TRBD1
CSARTGGLDEQFF,TGCAGTGCCAGGACTGGGGGTTTGGATGAGCAGTTCTTC,TRBJ2-1,TRBV20-1,many,.
CASSYRAVPHPDTQYF,TGTGCCAGCAGTTACCGGGCAGTCCCTCATCCAGATACGCAGTATTTT,TRBJ2-3,TRBV6-5,many,.
CSYLPGQGWANTEAFF,TGCAGCTACTTACCGGGACAGGGGTGGGCGAACACTGAAGCTTTCTTT,TRBJ1-1,TRBV29-1,.,TRBD1
CSVGGTRVSYEQYF,TGCAGCGTTGGTGGAACCCGAGTCTCCTACGAGCAGTACTTC,TRBJ2-7,TRBV29-1,.,.
CASSLAYIADTQYF,TGTGCCAGCAGCCTTGCCTATATTGCAGATACGCAGTATTTT,TRBJ2-3,TRBV7-2,many,.
CASSYGAGGLETQYF,TGTGCCAGCAGTTACGGAGCGGGGGGGCTGGAGACCCAGTACTTC,TRBJ2-5,TRBV6-2/TRBV6-3,.,TRBD2
CASSLSRGAIPDTQYF,TGTGCCAGCAGCTTGTCCCGGGGGGCCATCCCAGATACGCAGTATTTT,TRBJ2-3,TRBV5-4,.,.
CASSERAGVIPGELFF,TGTGCCAGCAGCGAAAGAGCGGGTGTCATCCCCGGGGAGCTGTTTTTT,TRBJ2-2,TRBV7-2,many,.
CASSVQSPEDRQFF,TGTGCCAGCAGCGTTCAATCCCCTGAGGATCGGCAGTTCTTC,TRBJ2-1,TRBV9,few,.
CSARDDWREAFF,TGCAGTGCTAGAGATGACTGGAGGGAAGCTTTCTTT,TRBJ1-1,TRBV20-1,many,.
CSARGGRGEKLFF,TGCAGTGCTAGAGGGGGAAGGGGCGAAAAACTGTTTTTT,TRBJ1-4,TRBV20-1,many,.
CSAIGGLETQYF,TGCAGTGCTATCGGGGGGTTGGAGACCCAGTACTTC,TRBJ2-5,TRBV20-1,few,TRBD2
CASSLDYRAPYEQYF,TGTGCCAGCAGCCTAGACTACAGGGCCCCCTACGAGCAGTACTTC,TRBJ2-7,TRBV4-2,many,.
CAISPRGQGTYEQYF,TGTGCCATCAGCCCCCGGGGACAGGGAACCTACGAGCAGTACTTC,TRBJ2-7,TRBV10-3,many,TRBD1
CASSRFDGTGTDTQYF,TGCGCCAGCAGCCGTTTCGACGGCACTGGTACAGATACGCAGTATTTT,TRBJ2-3,TRBV5-1,few,.
CASTPPGGRSGELFF,TGTGCCAGCACCCCTCCAGGGGGCCGTAGCGGGGAGCTGTTTTTT,TRBJ2-2,TRBV12-3/TRBV12-4,.,TRBD1
CASSLGQTPGNTIYF,TGCGCCAGCAGCTTGGGACAGACTCCTGGAAACACCATATATTTT,TRBJ1-3,TRBV5-1,many,.
CASSHQQYADTQYF,TGTGCCAGCAGCCACCAACAGTATGCAGATACGCAGTATTTT,TRBJ2-3,TRBV12-3/TRBV12-4,.,.
CASSQVHGTTYNEQFF,TGCGCCAGCAGCCAAGTTCACGGGACCACTTACAATGAGCAGTTCTTC,TRBJ2-1,TRBV4-3,few,.
CASSSNGRDQPQHF,TGTGCCAGCAGCTCCAACGGCCGGGATCAGCCCCAGCATTTT,TRBJ1-5,TRBV7-2,few,.
CASSAVRGGRALSNEQFF,TGTGCCAGCAGCGCCGTAAGGGGCGGGAGGGCCCTCAGCAATGAGCAGTTCTTC,TRBJ2-1,TRBV16,few,TRBD2
CASSLRLTAMNTEAFF,TGCGCCAGCAGCTTGCGATTGACAGCCATGAACACTGAAGCTTTCTTT,TRBJ1-1,TRBV5-1,.,.
CASSRGPGDEQYF,TGCGCCAGCAGCAGGGGACCGGGGGACGAGCAGTACTTC,TRBJ2-7,TRBV5-1,many,.
CASNRRGTGANVLTF,TGTGCCAGCAATAGAAGGGGGACTGGGGCCAACGTCCTGACTTTC,TRBJ2-6,TRBV6-1,few,.
CASSLSGQGGMVAQYF,TGTGCCAGCAGTTTATCAGGCCAGGGGGGGATGGTGGCCCAGTACTTC,TRBJ2-5,TRBV12-3/TRBV12-4,few,.
CASSDRGKDTEAFF,TGTGCCAGCAGTGACAGGGGAAAGGACACTGAAGCTTTCTTT,TRBJ1-1,TRBV21-1,.,.
CATSDRGTGLLGEQFF,TGTGCCACCAGTGATAGAGGGACAGGATTATTGGGTGAGCAGTTCTTC,TRBJ2-1,TRBV24-1,few,TRBD1
CASNPGGADTQYF,TGTGCCAGCAATCCGGGCGGGGCAGATACGCAGTATTTT,TRBJ2-3,TRBV28,.,.
CSARDGGLNYGYTF,TGCAGTGCTAGAGATGGGGGATTAAACTATGGCTACACCTTC,TRBJ1-2,TRBV20-1,few,.
CASSLLGPVSGHYEQYF,TGTGCCAGCAGTTTATTGGGCCCGGTTAGCGGACACTACGAGCAGTACTTC,TRBJ2-7,TRBV28,few,.
CSATPAKETQYF,TGCAGTGCAACACCGGCCAAAGAGACCCAGTACTTC,TRBJ2-5,TRBV20-1,.,.
CASSYSIIEFEAFF,TGTGCCAGCAGTTACTCGATTATAGAGTTTGAAGCTTTCTTT,TRBJ1-1,TRBV6-5,once,.
CASSQRGQGTEAFF,TGCGCCAGCAGCCAAAGAGGGCAGGGGACTGAAGCTTTCTTT,TRBJ1-1,TRBV4-3,.,.
CSLILPSLVNEQFF,TGCAGTCTGATCCTCCCTAGCTTAGTTAATGAGCAGTTCTTC,TRBJ2-1,TRBV20-1,.,.
CASSLPLLRGSPLHF,TGTGCCAGCAGCTTACCCCTTCTACGTGGATCACCCCTCCACTTT,TRBJ1-6,TRBV7-2,.,.
CASSFHGGAKSYNEQFF,TGCGCCAGCAGCTTCCATGGGGGGGCTAAGTCCTACAATGAGCAGTTCTTC,TRBJ2-1,TRBV4-1,.,.
CASSLFPEAYNEQFF,TGCGCCAGCAGCTTGTTCCCGGAGGCCTACAATGAGCAGTTCTTC,TRBJ2-1,TRBV5-1,many,.
CASSEGQNYEQYF,TGTGCCAGCTCGGAGGGGCAAAACTACGAGCAGTACTTC,TRBJ2-7,TRBV18,.,.
CASSYWTPGHDTEAFF,TGTGCCAGCAGTTACTGGACTCCGGGCCACGACACTGAAGCTTTCTTT,TRBJ1-1,TRBV6-5,.,.
CASSGDGTSTQYF,TGTGCCAGCAGTGGGGATGGGACTAGTACGCAGTATTTT,TRBJ2-3,TRBV6-1,.,TRBD2
CSARRGLNDRPQHF,TGCAGTGCTAGGCGGGGCCTGAATGATCGGCCCCAGCATTTT,TRBJ1-5,TRBV20-1,.,.
CATSDNTGGGRFEQFF,TGTGCCACCAGTGACAACACAGGGGGCGGCCGGTTTGAGCAGTTCTTC,TRBJ2-1,TRBV24-1,few,TRBD1
CASSPITGGPPDTQYF,TGTGCCAGCAGCCCTATAACGGGAGGGCCCCCAGATACGCAGTATTTT,TRBJ2-3,TRBV7-2,.,TRBD2